Listed below are T cell receptor beta chains from one sample, sequenced in a study of blood T cells in healthy people across ages. TCRdb fed the 5' RACE reads into MiXCR, producing one record per CDR3 protein. The sample contains 1.5 million to 2 million distinct CDR3 sequences, 49% of which appear only once. Sequences were obtained from blood. These receptors all come from a woman aged 40 to 55 in good health. Each CDR3 is given with its conserved first and last residue. The D gene is left open where the match is weak. Clone sizes are given selectively: once, few, many, or a class where the clone is expanded.

>TRBV3-1|TRBJ2-7|TRBD1|few
TGTGCCAGCAGGGGGACAGGGTACCACGAGCAGTACTTC
CASRGTGYHEQYF
>TRBV29-1|TRBJ2-3|.|.
TGCAGCGGGACCATGGTGGGGACAGATACGCAGTATTTT
CSGTMVGTDTQYF
>TRBV6-5|TRBJ2-3|.|.
TGTGCCAGCCGGGGCCCCAGGCGGGGCACAGATACGCAGTATTTT
CASRGPRRGTDTQYF
>TRBV11-2|TRBJ2-1|.|.
TGTGCCAGCAGCCTTCCACGCGGTGGACTGGGATTGGAGCAGTTCTTC
CASSLPRGGLGLEQFF
>TRBV5-6|TRBJ2-1|TRBD1|.
TGTGCCAGCAGCTCTACCTGGGACAGTCGTACAAGCGAGCAGTTCTTC
CASSSTWDSRTSEQFF
>TRBV20-1|TRBJ2-7|.|.
TGCAGTGCTGGGTCTCCTGATACCGAGCAGTACTTC
CSAGSPDTEQYF
>TRBV7-3|TRBJ2-5|TRBD1|.
TGTGCCAGCAGCATAAGCGGGACAGGGTTCCAAGAGACCCAGTACTTC
CASSISGTGFQETQYF
>TRBV11-2|TRBJ2-7|.|once
TGTGCCAGCAGCTTAGAATTCCAGACAGATTCCTACGAGCAGTACTTC
CASSLEFQTDSYEQYF
>TRBV11-2|TRBJ1-2|.|.
TGTGCCAGCAGCACCTTCGGGATTCAGCGCTATGGCTACACCTTC
CASSTFGIQRYGYTF
>TRBV5-1|TRBJ1-2|.|few
TGCGCCAGCAGCTTAAGTCCGGTCTATGGCTACACCTTC
CASSLSPVYGYTF
>TRBV4-2|TRBJ2-1|TRBD2|once
TGTGCCAGCAGCCAAGAACCTAGCGGGGTCTACAATGAGCAGTTCTTC
CASSQEPSGVYNEQFF
>TRBV9|TRBJ2-3|TRBD2|.
TGTGCCAGCAGGACTGGACTAGCGGGGGCCACAGATACGCAGTATTTT
CASRTGLAGATDTQYF
>TRBV5-1|TRBJ2-3|.|.
TGCGCCAGCAGCTTGGCCCCCATGGGGAAAACAGATACGCAGTATTTT
CASSLAPMGKTDTQYF
>TRBV9|TRBJ2-4|.|.
TGTGCCAGCAGCGTCCAGCGGGACATCTCCAAAAACATTCAGTACTTC
CASSVQRDISKNIQYF
>TRBV9|TRBJ2-5|TRBD1|many
TGTGCCAGCAGCGTAGGGACAGGGGGCTCAGAGACCCAGTACTTC
CASSVGTGGSETQYF
>TRBV5-1|TRBJ2-7|TRBD2|.
TGCGCCAGCAGCCCCCAACTAGCGGGGGCGACCTACGAGCAGTACTTC
CASSPQLAGATYEQYF
>TRBV15|TRBJ2-5|TRBD1|few
TGTGCCACCAGCAGAGACAGACAGGGTCTAGGGACCCAGTACTTC
CATSRDRQGLGTQYF
>TRBV7-2|TRBJ2-1|.|.
TGTGCCAGCAGCAAACATCCGGGACGGACTGCCAATGAGCAGTTCTTC
CASSKHPGRTANEQFF
>TRBV6-2/TRBV6-3|TRBJ2-1|TRBD2|.
TGTGCCAGCAGTACCACCCATAGCGGGGCCTACAATGAGCAGTTCTTC
CASSTTHSGAYNEQFF
>TRBV20-1|TRBJ2-3|.|.
TGCAGTGCTCCTTTGGGAGCGGTAGATACGCAGTATTTT
CSAPLGAVDTQYF
>TRBV2|TRBJ2-7|TRBD1|.
TGTGCCAGCAGTGAAATTATACTGGGACAGGGAACCTACGAGCAGTACTTC
CASSEIILGQGTYEQYF
>TRBV6-2/TRBV6-3|TRBJ2-7|TRBD2|few
TGTGCCAGCAGACGGGGGGGGTCTACCTACGAGCAGTACTTC
CASRRGGSTYEQYF
>TRBV7-2|TRBJ1-6|.|.
TGTGCCAGCAGCTTAGTCTCCAATAATAATTCACCCCTCCACTTT
CASSLVSNNNSPLHF
>TRBV19|TRBJ1-1|.|.
TGTGCCAGTAGTATAATGGAGTACGTAGGCACTGAAGCTTTCTTT
CASSIMEYVGTEAFF
>TRBV7-9|TRBJ2-4|.|few
TGTGCCAGCACCAACCGAGGGCGGCACATTCAGTACTTC
CASTNRGRHIQYF
>TRBV3-1|TRBJ1-6|TRBD1|few
TGTGCCAGCAGCGCGGACAGGGATTCACCCCTCCACTTT
CASSADRDSPLHF
>TRBV20-1|TRBJ2-6|TRBD1|few
TGCAGTGCTCGGGACAGGAACGGGGCCAACGTCCTGACTTTC
CSARDRNGANVLTF
>TRBV14|TRBJ2-6|.|.
TGTGCCAGCAGCCAATGGGGGACTGAGGCCAACGTCCTGACTTTC
CASSQWGTEANVLTF
>TRBV27|TRBJ2-1|TRBD2|.
TGTGCCGTTGAGCCCCGGGGGGAACATAATGAGCAGTTCTTC
CAVEPRGEHNEQFF
>TRBV5-1|TRBJ1-1|.|.
TGCGCCAGCAGCTTGGATCCCAGGAACACTGAAGCTTTCTTT
CASSLDPRNTEAFF
>TRBV7-8|TRBJ1-2|TRBD1|few
TGTGCCAGCAGCCCGAATACAGGGGGCAGTAACTATGGCTACACCTTC
CASSPNTGGSNYGYTF
>TRBV18|TRBJ2-1|.|.
TGTGCCAGCTCAACCCAGGGCGACAATGAGCAGTTCTTC
CASSTQGDNEQFF
>TRBV7-2|TRBJ2-6|.|.
TGTGCCAACAGCTTTTCGTCTGGGGCCAACGTCCTGACTTTC
CANSFSSGANVLTF
>TRBV10-3|TRBJ2-1|.|few
TGTGCCATTGCGGGTGGGGGCAATGAGCAGTTCTTC
CAIAGGGNEQFF
>TRBV28|TRBJ2-7|.|.
TGTGCCAGCAGTTTATACAGGGCCAGCTCCTACGAGCAGTACTTC
CASSLYRASSYEQYF
>TRBV27|TRBJ1-2|.|.
TGTGCCAGCAGTTTATCGGGCGGAGGGCAGTTACTATATGGCTACACCTTC
CASSLSGGGQLLYGYTF
>TRBV7-2|TRBJ2-7|.|.
TGTGCCAGCAGCTCAGATCAATCGGGGTCCGAGCAGTACTTC
CASSSDQSGSEQYF
>TRBV28|TRBJ2-6|.|.
TGTGCCAGCAGTTGGGGGGTGGCTGGGGCCAACGTCCTGACTTTC
CASSWGVAGANVLTF